These 15 T cell receptor beta chains were sequenced from one sample in a study of shared clonotypes between healthy human individuals. Sequencing used immunoSEQ multiplex PCR; TCRdb keeps in-frame clones, though not all of them. The table records approximately 2,200,000 clones, under 95% of them present only once. Terminally differentiated effector memory CD45RA+ cells were excluded from the naive CD8 cells, which were CD45RO-negative and positively selected for CCR7. The material sequenced was naive CD8+ T cells from PBMCs. The receptors derive from a young man in good health. Some clones in this sample may be carry-over from other donors' samples.

Concerning this clone: This specimen includes other DNA sequences encoding the same CDR3. This rearrangement joins TRBV9 to TRBJ2-5; TRBD1 matches 8 bases. CDR3 size: 14 residues. Germline CDR1 SGDLS, CDR2 YYNGEE. The ends lost 3 bases at V and 4 bases at J; junction bases unmatched: 5. The chain's CDR3 is CASSARTGRETQYF. The CDR3 coding sequence is TGTGCCAGCAGCGCGAGGACAGGGAGAGAGACCCAGTACTTC.

The V and J genes are TRBV10-3 and TRBJ1-2, with TRBD1 as a possible D gene (6 bases). Germline-derived CDR1 and CDR2 are ENHRY and SYGVKD. The V gene lost 10 bases and the J gene lost 4 bases, with 16 bases spanning the gap. The CDR3 covers 13 residues. The CDR3 coding sequence is TGTGCCACGACGGACACAGGGCTCTATGGCTACACCTTC. Amino acid sequence: CATTDTGLYGYTF.

This clone was seen a single time. V gene TRBV10-2 combines with J gene TRBJ2-1; possible D gene TRBD2, 5 bases. The germline V gene has CDR1 WSHSY and CDR2 SAAADI. CDR3 length equals 12 residues. Trimming pared 3 bases from V and 10 bases from J, leaving 10 bases between. The CDR3 protein is CASSDNRGEQFF. The CDR3 DNA reads TGCGCCAGCAGTGATAACAGAGGGGAGCAGTTCTTC.

J is TRBJ1-5 and V is TRBV29-1; D uncertain. The V gene lost 4 bases and the J gene lost 2 bases, with 12 bases spanning the gap. The CDR3 is made up of 14 amino acids. Germline loops: CDR1 SQVTM, CDR2 ANQGSEA. The CDR3, as DNA: TGCAGCGTTGGGGTAGGGAGGGGCAATCAGCCCCAGCATTTT. This gives the protein CSVGVGRGNQPQHF.

V and J are TRBV19 and TRBJ1-1; TRBD1 is a possible D gene (5 bases). Deletions cut 2 bases from V and 2 bases from J, with 9 bases between. Germline CDR1 reads LNHDA; CDR2 reads SQIVND (reference sequence). The CDR3 covers 14 residues. The CDR3 coding sequence is TGTGCCAGTAGTATAATAGGGACCAACACTGAAGCTTTCTTT. Translated: CASSIIGTNTEAFF. The variable domain in full, with the rest retrieved from reference TRBV19 and TRBJ1-1, is DGGITQSPKYLFRKEGQNVTLSCEQNLNHDAMYWYRQDPGQGLRLIYYSQIVNDFQKGDIAEGYSVSREKKESFPLTVTSAQKNPTAFYLCASSIIGTNTEAFFGQGTRLTVV.

This sequence joins TRBV6-5 and TRBJ2-2; a possible D gene is TRBD1 (5 bases). CDR3 length: 14 amino acids. V was shortened by 4 bases and J by 7 bases, with 13 bases between the two germline ends. Germline values: CDR1 MNHEY, CDR2 SVGAGI. CDR3 sequence: CASSFTGPVGELFF. DNA of the CDR3: TGTGCCAGCAGTTTCACAGGCCCCGTCGGGGAGCTGTTTTTT.

For this clone: The sample holds other DNA sequences that translate to the same CDR3. The chain employs TRBV6-5 and TRBJ1-1, with a tentative D call TRBD1 (5 bases). Germline V gene data show CDR1 as MNHEY and CDR2 as SVGAGI. The CDR3 spans 15 residues. V was clipped by 0 bases and J by 1 base, with 9 bases between them. The CDR3 here is CASSYSWGGNTEAFF. Written as DNA, the CDR3 is TGTGCCAGCAGTTACTCATGGGGGGGGAACACTGAAGCTTTCTTT.

This rearrangement joins TRBV7-9 to TRBJ2-5, with 8 bases lining up with TRBD1. After removal of 0 bases from V and 5 bases from J, the junction contained 8 bases not matched to a gene. The CDR3 spans 16 residues. The V gene's germline CDR1 is SEHNR and CDR2 FQNEAQ (reference sequence). The CDR3 DNA reads as TGTGCCAGCAGCTTAGCCCCCCAGGGGGCACGGGAGACCCAGTACTTC. It codes for CASSLAPQGARETQYF.

V gene TRBV7-9 combines with J gene TRBJ1-1; D remains unclear. V was shortened by 4 bases and J by 4 bases, with 19 bases between the two germline ends. Germline V gene lookup returns CDR1 SEHNR and CDR2 FQNEAQ (reference sequence). The CDR3 runs 16 residues. CDR3 DNA sequence: TGTGCCAGCAGCTCGCCACCCCCGCTAGGGTCCACTGAAGCTTTCTTT. Translation gives CASSSPPPLGSTEAFF.

V usage is TRBV27 and J usage is TRBJ2-1; perhaps D is TRBD1 or TRBD2 (7 bases each). CDR1 is MNHEY and CDR2 is SMNVEV in the germline V gene (reference sequence). Trimming took off 6 bases at V and 7 bases at J, with 16 bases between the two ends. The CDR3 length is 14 residues. DNA for the CDR3: TGTGCCAGCAGCCCAGGGGGGGTTCCAAATGAGCAGTTCTTC. Translated, it gives CASSPGGVPNEQFF.

Of note for this clone: The sample holds other DNA sequences that translate to the same CDR3. This chain joins TRBV4-1 and TRBJ2-1; 9 bases are a match to TRBD2. CDR3 length equals 15 residues. CDR1 and CDR2 (germline): MGHRA, YSYEKL. The ends lost 1 base at V and 4 bases at J; junction bases unmatched: 2. CDR3: CASSQGLADYNEQFF. In DNA, the CDR3 is TGCGCCAGCAGCCAAGGACTAGCGGATTACAATGAGCAGTTCTTC.

The chain employs TRBV6-5 and TRBJ1-1; D may be TRBD1 (5 bases). V was trimmed by 6 bases and J by 10 bases, leaving 18 bases between them. The CDR3 sequence is 13 residues long. CDR1 and CDR2 (germline): MNHEY, SVGAGI. CDR3 amino acids: CASSPSPWGIAFF. The CDR3 coding sequence is TGTGCCAGCAGCCCAAGTCCGTGGGGGATAGCTTTCTTT.

The rearrangement uses TRBV28 and TRBJ1-2, with D maybe TRBD1 (6 bases). In germline, CDR1 is MDHEN, CDR2 SYDVKM. The CDR3 is made up of 15 amino acids. The V and J ends lost 10 bases and 0 bases respectively, with 18 bases between them. This CDR3 reads CATLRTEVSNYGYTF. The CDR3, as DNA: TGTGCCACACTCCGGACAGAGGTTTCTAACTATGGCTACACCTTC.

The chain joins TRBV27 to TRBJ1-1; D possibly corresponds to TRBD1 (6 bases). The CDR3 runs to 16 residues. Germline V gene lookup returns CDR1 MNHEY and CDR2 SMNVEV (reference sequence). The V end lost 0 bases, the J end lost 5 bases, and 16 bases lay between the germline ends. CDR3 in amino acids: CASSLSIMATGTEAFF. The CDR3 region has the DNA TGTGCCAGCAGTTTATCGATTATGGCTACAGGGACTGAAGCTTTCTTT.

The rearrangement uses TRBV5-1 and TRBJ2-7; 10 bases map to TRBD1. This CDR3 region has 14 residues. The trim removed 6 bases at V and 3 bases at J, leaving 6 bases unmatched. In germline, CDR1 is SGHRS, CDR2 YFSETQ. The CDR3: CASNEGDRGYEQYF. For the CDR3, the DNA is TGCGCCAGCAACGAGGGGGACAGGGGCTACGAGCAGTACTTC.